These T cell receptor beta chains were read from a single sample in a study of T cell responses to AZD1222 COVID-19 vaccine. Libraries were prepared by immunoSEQ multiplex PCR; TCRdb keeps only in-frame clonotypes and omits some of them. The profile shows about 140,000 clones, 91% of them singletons. The starting material was peripheral blood, obtained on day 0 of AZD1222 vaccination. The receptors shown here come from an adult in good health. Both conserved end residues are trimmed from each CDR3. Fields, in order: CDR3 length, V gene, CDR3 protein.

cdr3_length: 11; v_call: TRBV19; cdr3_aa: ASSIRQTGELF
cdr3_length: 10; v_call: TRBV9; cdr3_aa: ASSVAGETQY
cdr3_length: 13; v_call: TRBV4-2; cdr3_aa: ASSKRRAGDYGYT
cdr3_length: 15; v_call: TRBV10-3; cdr3_aa: AISEDSTRISNQPQH
cdr3_length: 11; v_call: TRBV11-2; cdr3_aa: ASSTWTENEQY
cdr3_length: 11; v_call: TRBV29-1; cdr3_aa: SVVVGLVYEQY
cdr3_length: 11; v_call: TRBV30; cdr3_aa: AWSEVQNQPQH
cdr3_length: 13; v_call: TRBV19; cdr3_aa: ASAGSGSVDNEQF
cdr3_length: 14; v_call: TRBV4-3; cdr3_aa: ASSRSRARGGETQY
cdr3_length: 13; v_call: TRBV28; cdr3_aa: ASSFLGDLRYGYT
cdr3_length: 12; v_call: TRBV4-1; cdr3_aa: ASSQRTGPYEQY
cdr3_length: 16; v_call: TRBV3-1/TRBV3-2; cdr3_aa: ASSPRGLAGSSYNEQF
cdr3_length: 13; v_call: TRBV18; cdr3_aa: ASSPPVQSTDTQY
cdr3_length: 12; v_call: TRBV6-6; cdr3_aa: ASSYSRQSYGYT
cdr3_length: 16; v_call: TRBV19; cdr3_aa: ASSPPRITSNSNQPQH
cdr3_length: 10; v_call: TRBV19; cdr3_aa: ASSNRHQPQH
cdr3_length: 12; v_call: TRBV9; cdr3_aa: ASSVQGTGNTIY
cdr3_length: 14; v_call: TRBV5-6; cdr3_aa: ASSSLRAAAGTHFH
cdr3_length: 10; v_call: TRBV6-1; cdr3_aa: ASSDPGQPQH
cdr3_length: 12; v_call: TRBV19; cdr3_aa: ASRKGLGNQPQH